This T cell receptor (beta chain) is from a study of spatial heterogeneity in lung cancer. TCRdb re-called the 5' RACE reads with MiXCR, one entry per CDR3 protein. The sample contains about 22,000 distinct CDR3 sequences, less than 6% of which appear only once. This clonotype was seen a few times. This CDR3 spans 15 amino acids. Per germline, CDR1 SGHVS and CDR2 FNYEAQ. With 3 bases removed from V and 5 bases from J, the gap between germline ends came to 17 bases. This sample's time point: sample taken at primary tumor resection. The receptor comes from a male donor with early-stage non-small cell lung cancer. This rearrangement joins TRBV7-6 to TRBJ2-7, with TRBD2 as a possible D gene (6 bases). The input for sequencing was PBMCs, taken at surgery. The CDR3 DNA follows: TGTGCCAGCAGCTTGGCCCTTCGGGGGACGGACGAGCAGTACTTC. Translated, it gives CASSLALRGTDEQYF.